Each of the 19 T cell receptor beta chains below was sequenced from the same sample in a study of T cells in Graves' hyperthyroidism and ophthalmopathy. The TCR beta CDR3 regions underwent amplification using RNA transcripts as the source. HTBI primers drove first-round RT-PCR of the TCR CDR3. MiXCR was run by TCRdb on the multiplex PCR reads, yielding one entry per CDR3 protein. The table has a few hundred thousand distinct CDR3 sequences, roughly 20% seen once. Sequenced sample: blood. The source of these receptors is a man aged 18 to 29 with Graves' hyperthyroidism.

This chain connects TRBV2 to TRBJ2-5, with D perhaps matching TRBD1 (5 bases). The V and J ends lost 8 bases and 4 bases respectively, with 20 bases between them. The CDR3 spans 15 residues. Germline lookup yields CDR1 SNHLY and CDR2 FYNNEI. For the CDR3, the DNA is TGTGCCAGCGAACCCCTTTTAGGGGTGGGAGAGACCCAGTACTTC. This translates into CASEPLLGVGETQYF.

This rearrangement joins TRBV6-1 to TRBJ2-2; 7 nucleotides agree with TRBD1. Germline CDR1 is MNHNS and CDR2 is SASEGT. The CDR3 is 16 residues long. V lost 6 bases and J lost 2; bases outside the gene matches: 9. The DNA for the CDR3 is TGTGCCAGCAGAACCCGGGACAGCCCCAACACCGGGGAGCTGTTTTTT. It specifies CASRTRDSPNTGELFF.

The rearrangement joins TRBV11-3 to TRBJ1-1; D is undetermined. Germline-derived CDR1 and CDR2 are SGHNT and YENEEA. This CDR3 comprises 13 residues. V lost 0 bases, J lost 4 bases, and 6 bases lay in between. CDR3 bases: TGTGCCAGCAGCTTAGAAATTCTCACTGAAGCTTTCTTT. It is translated as CASSLEILTEAFF.

This clonotype has at least ten counts. The chain combines TRBV6-1 with TRBJ1-5; unclear D gene. Germline loops: CDR1 MNHNS, CDR2 SASEGT. The CDR3 is made up of 14 amino acids. Trimming removed 6 bases at V and 2 bases at J, with 11 bases between. The CDR3 sequence: CASSPYGRNQPQHF. CDR3 DNA sequence: TGTGCCAGCAGCCCTTACGGACGCAATCAGCCCCAGCATTTT.

This clonotype was detected a few times. The rearrangement links TRBV10-3 to TRBJ2-7; weak D call: TRBD2 (6 bases). This CDR3 is 14 amino acids long. Germline loops: CDR1 ENHRY, CDR2 SYGVKD. The V gene lost 7 bases and the J gene lost 7 bases, with 20 bases spanning the gap. The CDR3 nucleotides are TGTGCCATCAATACTAGGGAGGACTTCGGAGAGCAGTACTTC. It yields the protein CAINTREDFGEQYF.

Ten or more counts support this clonotype. The V gene is TRBV6-2 or TRBV6-3, the J gene TRBJ2-7, with D perhaps TRBD1 (6 bases). Germline V CDR1 and CDR2: MNHEY, SVGEGT. CDR3 length: 15 residues. V was trimmed by 2 bases and J by 1 base, leaving 12 bases between them. The DNA for the CDR3 is TGTGCCAGCAGTTACGGCAGGACAGAGTCCTACGAGCAGTACTTC. Residues: CASSYGRTESYEQYF.

This clonotype occurred many times. The rearrangement joins TRBV7-9 to TRBJ1-3, with unresolved D. This CDR3 is 12 amino acids long. Deletions cut 5 bases from V and 7 bases from J, with 9 bases between. Germline V gene lookup returns CDR1 SEHNR and CDR2 FQNEAQ (reference sequence). The CDR3 DNA follows: TGTGCCAGCAGCCTCCTTGCTAACACCATATATTTT. The encoded protein is CASSLLANTIYF.

The chain recombines TRBV5-1 with TRBJ1-6; D remains unclear. The V gene's germline CDR1 is SGHRS and CDR2 YFSETQ. This CDR3 is built from 14 residues. V was pared by 5 bases and J by 8 bases, with 14 bases between. The chain's CDR3 is CASRSDRVDSPLHF. CDR3 DNA sequence: TGCGCCAGCAGGAGCGATCGGGTAGATTCACCCCTCCACTTT.

This chain links TRBV27 with TRBJ1-5; TRBD1 aligns across 12 bases. With 5 bases clipped from V and 5 bases from J, the junction kept 4 bases outside the gene matches. Germline CDR1 and CDR2: MNHEY and SMNVEV (reference sequence). The CDR3 is 15 amino acids. The CDR3 DNA reads TGTGCCAGCAGTGCCGGGACAGGGGGCTATCAGCCCCAGCATTTT. It is translated as CASSAGTGGYQPQHF.

This clonotype was counted only a few times. The rearrangement links TRBV12-3 or TRBV12-4 to TRBJ1-3; the D gene is possibly TRBD1 (5 bases). CDR3 length equals 17 residues. With 2 bases removed from V and 4 bases from J, the gap between germline ends came to 18 bases. CDR3 protein: CASSLFVGVGFGNTIYF. CDR3 nucleotide sequence: TGTGCCAGCAGTTTATTCGTGGGGGTCGGCTTCGGAAACACCATATATTTT.

This clonotype has ten or more counts. As DNA, the CDR3 is TGTGCCAGCAGTTTTTTCTGGATACCTACCTACGAGCAGTACTTC. Translating it yields CASSFFWIPTYEQYF. J is TRBJ2-7 and V is TRBV28; D ambiguous. The CDR3 is 15 residues long. Trimming cost V 3 bases and J 2 bases, with 14 bases left between them. Germline lookup yields CDR1 MDHEN and CDR2 SYDVKM. The complete variable domain, with remaining parts taken from reference TRBV28 and TRBJ2-7, reads DVKVTQSSRYLVKRTGEKVFLECVQDMDHENMFWYRQDPGLGLRLIYFSYDVKMKEKGDIPEGYSVSREKKERFSLILESASTNQTSMYLCASSFFWIPTYEQYFGPGTRLTVT.

This clonotype was recorded at least ten times. The rearrangement links TRBV19 to TRBJ1-5, with 8 nucleotides matching TRBD1. The CDR3 sequence is 15 residues long. The ends lost 7 bases at V and 5 bases at J; junction bases unmatched: 10. Germline CDR1 is LNHDA and CDR2 is SQIVND (reference sequence). The CDR3 DNA follows: TGTGCCAGTACCGGGGGGGCAGGGGGCTATCAGCCCCAGCATTTT. Translation: CASTGGAGGYQPQHF.

The chain uses TRBV6-5 and TRBJ2-7; D may be TRBD1 (6 bases). Germline CDR1 is MNHEY and CDR2 is SVGAGI. V lost 4 bases and J lost 2, with 12 bases in between. This CDR3 is 14 amino acids long. The CDR3 nucleotides read TGTGCCAGCAGTTCCCGCAGGGACACCTACGAGCAGTACTTC. It encodes CASSSRRDTYEQYF.

This clonotype was seen at least ten times. The chain recombines TRBV6-8 with TRBJ1-5; a possible D gene is TRBD1 (5 bases). Germline lookup yields CDR1 MNHGY and CDR2 SAAAGT. This CDR3 contains 16 residues. The V end lost 2 bases, the J end lost 4 bases, and 15 bases lay between the germline ends. This chain's CDR3 is CASSYPPWGDNQPQHF. As DNA, the CDR3 is TGTGCCAGCAGTTACCCCCCCTGGGGGGATAATCAGCCCCAGCATTTT.

This clonotype was detected only a few times. The rearrangement links TRBV29-1 to TRBJ1-2, with D perhaps matching TRBD1 (6 bases). The CDR3 totals 12 residues. Trimming shortened V by 7 bases and J by 7 bases, and 16 bases separated the two germline ends. Germline CDR1 and CDR2: SQVTM and ANQGSEA. The CDR3 region is CSGLTGTLGYTF. CDR3 in DNA: TGCAGCGGGCTGACAGGTACCCTTGGCTACACCTTC.

The V gene is TRBV2, the J gene TRBJ1-2, with TRBD1 as a possible D gene (6 bases). CDR3 size: 14 residues. V gave up 3 bases and J gave up 6 bases, with 14 bases separating them. CDR1 and CDR2 from the germline V gene are SNHLY and FYNNEI. CDR3 sequence (DNA): TGTGCCAGCAGTGAGGGGGGGCAGCTTAATGGCTACACCTTC. Translated, it gives CASSEGGQLNGYTF.

Many counts were recorded for this clonotype. V is TRBV28 and J is TRBJ2-2; 7 nucleotides agree with TRBD1. The germline V gene has CDR1 MDHEN and CDR2 SYDVKM. The trim removed 6 bases at V and 5 bases at J, leaving 9 bases unmatched. This CDR3 is built from 15 residues. The CDR3: CASSYRGARTGELFF. The CDR3 DNA reads as TGTGCCAGCAGCTACAGGGGCGCGAGAACCGGGGAGCTGTTTTTT.

V and J are TRBV20-1 and TRBJ2-7; maybe TRBD1 (6 bases). The CDR3 consists of 13 residues. CDR1 DFQATT and CDR2 SNEGSKA come from the germline V gene (reference sequence). Deletions cut 2 bases from V and 3 bases from J, with 11 bases between. The CDR3 DNA reads TGCAGTGCTAGACCTAGGGGGAACTACGAGCAGTACTTC. Translating it yields CSARPRGNYEQYF.

This clonotype was picked up many times. The chain carries TRBV28 and TRBJ1-1; 11 bases agree with TRBD1. This CDR3 region has 14 residues. CDR1 is MDHEN, CDR2 SYDVKM, per germline. Losses at the gene ends were 4 bases for V and 9 bases for J; bases not matched to a gene: 7. In DNA form, the CDR3 reads TGTGCCAGCAGTTGGACAGGGGGCGGGCGTAAAGCTTTCTTT. As protein: CASSWTGGGRKAFF.